This T cell receptor beta chain was retrieved from a study of blood T cells in healthy people across ages. Donors each provided approximately 9.6 milliliters of peripheral blood. Total RNA, at least 5.5 micrograms per sample, was extracted from PBMCs. The CDR3 runs 13 residues. Trimming removed 8 bases at V and 6 bases at J, with 15 bases between. Germline V gene lookup returns CDR1 SNHLY and CDR2 FYNNEI. For the second PCR, which ran for roughly 7 to 11 cycles, a sample-barcoded 5' primer and a J-beta primer mix were used. Each cDNA molecule was tagged by a template-switch adaptor with 12 random nucleotides. TCRdb redid the calling of the 5' RACE reads with MiXCR, one entry per CDR3 protein. The sample has some 800,000 distinct CDR3 sequences; around 25% are singletons. These data were likewise used in another study, on T cells of mothers and their children.

This chain uses TRBV2 with TRBJ2-3, with a possible D match to TRBD2 (6 bases). Sequencing was done on a sample of blood. The source of this sequence is a boy between 5 and 17 years old in good health. CDR3 in DNA: TGTGCCAGCGTACGTGAGGGAGGTGATACGCAGTATTTT. Amino acids: CASVREGGDTQYF.